These 25 T cell receptor beta chains share one sample of origin, sequenced in a study of T cell responses to AZD1222 COVID-19 vaccine. Method: immunoSEQ multiplex PCR; TCRdb's copy keeps in-frame clones and lacks some. The sample consists of more than 70,000 clones, around 93% of them appearing once. Specimen: peripheral blood, collected 28 days after the second AZD1222 dose. The receptors derive from an adult who received the AZD1222 COVID-19 vaccine.

This chain connects TRBV5-6 to TRBJ2-5, with 7 bases aligning to TRBD2. Germline V gene sequence: CDR1 SGHDT, CDR2 YYEEEE. J was trimmed by 1 base and V by 4 bases; bases with no gene match: 1. There are 13 residues in the CDR3. CDR3 protein: CASSGGGQETQYF. For the CDR3, the DNA is TGTGCCAGCAGCGGGGGGGGCCAAGAGACCCAGTACTTC. The full variable domain, in which reference TRBV5-6 and TRBJ2-5 provide the parts outside the CDR3, is DAGVTQSPTHLIKTRGQQVTLRCSPKSGHDTVSWYQQALGQGPQFIFQYYEEEERQRGNFPDRFSGHQFPNYSSELNVNALLLGDSALYLCASSGGGQETQYFGPGTRLLVL.

This clone was seen only once. V and J are TRBV15 and TRBJ2-7, with 7 positions matching TRBD2. With 5 bases clipped from V and 6 bases from J, the junction kept 10 bases outside the gene matches. This CDR3 comprises 14 residues. Germline lookup yields CDR1 LNHNV and CDR2 YYDKDF (reference sequence). CDR3 nucleotide sequence: TGTGCCACCAGCCTGGGCGGGAGTATCTTCGAGCAGTACTTC. Translating gives CATSLGGSIFEQYF.

The rearrangement uses TRBV25-1 and TRBJ1-3; TRBD1 might be the D (5 bases). The CDR3 is made up of 16 amino acids. CDR1 and CDR2 (germline): MGHDK, SYGVNS. V gave up 0 bases and J gave up 1 base, with 10 bases separating them. The CDR3 loop is CASSEYQGNSGNTIYF. The CDR3 nucleotides read TGTGCCAGCAGTGAATATCAGGGAAATTCTGGAAACACCATATATTTT.

The chain links TRBV27 to TRBJ1-5; D not resolved. In germline, CDR1 is MNHEY, CDR2 SMNVEV (reference sequence). The CDR3 contains 14 residues. V was cut by 3 bases and J by 3 bases, with 9 bases left in between. The CDR3 region is CASSLARSNQPQHF. The CDR3 DNA sequence: TGTGCCAGCAGTTTGGCCAGGTCCAATCAGCCCCAGCATTTT.

The genes are TRBV5-8 and TRBJ1-3; D unresolved. The V gene's germline CDR1 is SGHTS and CDR2 YDEGEE. The germline V and J ends were trimmed by 2 bases and 0 bases, with 3 bases remaining between them. CDR3 size: 13 residues. The CDR3 bases are TGTGCCAGCAGCTTCCACTCTGGAAACACCATATATTTT. Residues: CASSFHSGNTIYF.

J is TRBJ2-7 and V is TRBV7-2; D is perhaps TRBD2 (6 bases). Trimming removed 4 bases at V and 6 bases at J, with 16 bases between. This CDR3 has 14 amino acids. Germline assignment: CDR1 SGHTA and CDR2 FQGNSA. CDR3 loop: CASSSALLAPEQYF. The CDR3 nucleotides read TGTGCCAGCAGCTCCGCACTTCTAGCGCCCGAGCAGTACTTC.

This chain joins TRBV5-1 and TRBJ2-2; 7 bases line up with TRBD1. Germline trimming cut 6 bases from V and 7 bases from J; bases unmatched to any gene: 9. Germline V gene data show CDR1 as SGHRS and CDR2 as YFSETQ. The length of the CDR3 is 14 residues. The CDR3 is CASNSGTVGGELFF. The CDR3 DNA sequence: TGCGCCAGCAATTCCGGGACAGTGGGCGGGGAGCTGTTTTTT.

This chain connects TRBV29-1 to TRBJ2-1; 10 nucleotides line up with TRBD2. V was pared by 5 bases and J by 6 bases, with 16 bases of the junction left unmatched. Germline CDR1 is SQVTM and CDR2 is ANQGSEA. The CDR3 loop spans 17 amino acids. CDR3 coding DNA: TGCAGCGTTATTAGGCAGGGTACACTAGCGGGGCCCAATGAGCAGTTCTTC. This codes for CSVIRQGTLAGPNEQFF.

This chain uses TRBV19 with TRBJ2-3; 9 nucleotides align to TRBD2. This CDR3 has 13 residues. J was trimmed by 1 base and V by 7 bases; bases with no gene match: 0. CDR1 is LNHDA, CDR2 SQIVND, per germline (reference sequence). CDR3 DNA sequence: TGTGCCAGTAAGCGGGAGGGCACAGATACGCAGTATTTT. Translating gives CASKREGTDTQYF.

V and J are TRBV20-1 and TRBJ2-3; 7 bases fit TRBD1. The ends lost 3 bases at V and 1 base at J; junction bases unmatched: 7. CDR3 length equals 15 residues. The germline gives CDR1 DFQATT, CDR2 SNEGSKA (reference sequence). The CDR3 nucleotides read TGCAGTGCTAGTCCTCCAGGGGGAGGCACAGATACGCAGTATTTT. This sequence encodes CSASPPGGGTDTQYF.

The rearrangement uses TRBV28 and TRBJ2-7, with 8 nucleotides matching TRBD2. The J segment lost 3 bases and the V segment lost 6 bases, leaving 7 bases of the junction unmatched. This CDR3 has 14 amino acids. Germline V gives CDR1 MDHEN, CDR2 SYDVKM. For the CDR3, the DNA is TGTGCCAGCAGCGGGGGCCTAGCGGGCTACGAGCAGTACTTC. This translates into CASSGGLAGYEQYF.

For the CDR3, the DNA is TGTGCCAGCAGCTTGGGGGCAGGTAGGCGGGGCGCTGAAGCTTTCTTT. Its protein product is CASSLGAGRRGAEAFF. V gene TRBV5-8 combines with J gene TRBJ1-1, with D perhaps matching TRBD1 (5 bases). With 0 bases removed from V and 6 bases from J, the gap between germline ends came to 18 bases. CDR1 is SGHTS, CDR2 YDEGEE, per germline. The CDR3 extends over 16 amino acids.

V and J are TRBV6-4 and TRBJ2-4; 11 positions agree with TRBD2. The length of the CDR3 is 20 residues. Germline-derived CDR1 and CDR2 are MRHNA and SNTAGT. J gave up 1 base and V 2 bases, and 13 bases lay outside the gene matches. This chain's CDR3 is CASSDGPGLAAMGAKNIQYF. The CDR3 nucleotides read TGTGCCAGCAGTGACGGGCCGGGACTAGCGGCCATGGGGGCCAAAAACATTCAGTACTTC.

V gene TRBV28 combines with J gene TRBJ2-6, with 10 bases aligning to TRBD2. The CDR3 has 16 residues. The ends lost 3 bases at V and 4 bases at J; junction bases unmatched: 3. The germline gives CDR1 MDHEN, CDR2 SYDVKM. This chain's CDR3 is CASSFSGRTGANVLTF. DNA for the CDR3: TGTGCCAGCAGTTTTAGCGGGAGGACAGGGGCCAACGTCCTGACTTTC. The full variable domain, with the rest looked up from reference TRBV28 and TRBJ2-6, is DVKVTQSSRYLVKRTGEKVFLECVQDMDHENMFWYRQDPGLGLRLIYFSYDVKMKEKGDIPEGYSVSREKKERFSLILESASTNQTSMYLCASSFSGRTGANVLTFGAGSRLTVL.

Written as DNA, the CDR3 is TGTGCCTGGAGTGTATTTTCCGGGACTGAAGCTTTCTTT. As protein: CAWSVFSGTEAFF. J is TRBJ1-1 and V is TRBV30; D is ambiguous. This CDR3 contains 13 residues. Germline V gives CDR1 GTSNPN, CDR2 SVGIG (reference sequence). Trimming removed 0 bases from V and 5 bases from J, with 10 bases in between.

The rearrangement uses TRBV27 and TRBJ2-1, with TRBD2 as a possible D gene (6 bases). CDR1 is MNHEY and CDR2 is SMNVEV in the germline V gene (reference sequence). The length of the CDR3 is 16 residues. Deletions cut 2 bases from V and 4 bases from J, with 15 bases between. The CDR3 DNA reads as TGTGCCAGCAGTTTAGAGGGACCCCGGGGGTACAATGAGCAGTTCTTC. As protein: CASSLEGPRGYNEQFF.

V is TRBV6-6 and J is TRBJ1-1, with 12 bases matching TRBD1. V was clipped by 3 bases and J by 4 bases; unmatched bases: 3. This CDR3 comprises 15 residues. Germline V gives CDR1 MNHNY, CDR2 SVGAGI (reference sequence). The CDR3 DNA sequence: TGTGCCAGCAGTTATGGGACAGGGGGCGGCACTGAAGCTTTCTTT. Encoded protein: CASSYGTGGGTEAFF.

Only one count was recorded for this clone. V is TRBV7-6 and J is TRBJ2-3; TRBD2 matches at 8 bases. The V segment lost 3 bases and the J segment 2 bases; nucleotides outside the gene matches: 4. Germline V CDR1 and CDR2: SGHVS, FNYEAQ. This CDR3 has 15 residues. The CDR3 loop is CASSFRGGNTDTQYF. The CDR3 nucleotides read TGTGCCAGCAGCTTCCGGGGGGGGAACACAGATACGCAGTATTTT. Full variable domain (rest looked up from reference TRBV7-6 and TRBJ2-3): GAGVSQSPRYKVTKRGQDVALRCDPISGHVSLYWYRQALGQGPEFLTYFNYEAQQDKSGLPNDRFSAERPEGSISTLTIQRTEQRDSAMYRCASSFRGGNTDTQYFGPGTRLTVL.

This clone has more than one count but fewer than ten. The J gene is TRBJ2-5, the V gene TRBV2; D possibly corresponds to TRBD2 (6 bases). Trimming cost V 6 bases and J 7 bases, with 15 bases left between them. CDR1 and CDR2 (germline): SNHLY, FYNNEI. The CDR3 runs to 13 residues. The CDR3, as DNA: TGTGCCAGCAGCGGTGCCCTGGAGGGGACCCAGTACTTC. Translated, it gives CASSGALEGTQYF. Drawing the rest from reference TRBV2 and TRBJ2-5, the complete variable domain is EPEVTQTPSHQVTQMGQEVILRCVPISNHLYFYWYRQILGQKVEFLVSFYNNEISEKSEIFDDQFSVERPDGSNFTLKIRSTKLEDSAMYFCASSGALEGTQYFGPGTRLLVL.

Comment on this clone: The sample holds other DNA sequences that translate to the same CDR3. This chain links TRBV6-5 with TRBJ2-7, with 7 positions matching TRBD1. The CDR3 covers 13 residues. The ends lost 7 bases at V and 3 bases at J; junction bases unmatched: 6. CDR1 is MNHEY and CDR2 is SVGAGI in the germline V gene. Here the CDR3 DNA reads TGTGCCAGCATGGGACAGATAAGCTACGAGCAGTACTTC. Its translation: CASMGQISYEQYF.

The CDR3 protein is CASSYSPQGLGETQYF. CDR3 DNA: TGTGCCAGCAGTTACTCTCCCCAGGGTCTGGGAGAGACCCAGTACTTC. This sequence joins TRBV6-6 and TRBJ2-5; tentative D call: TRBD1 (5 bases). Germline V lookup: CDR1 MNHNY, CDR2 SVGAGI (reference sequence). The CDR3 spans 16 residues. The germline V and J ends were trimmed by 0 bases and 4 bases, with 15 bases remaining between them.

This rearrangement joins TRBV27 to TRBJ1-2, with TRBD1 as a possible D gene (5 bases). The V end lost 0 bases, the J end lost 8 bases, and 13 bases lay between the germline ends. Germline V gives CDR1 MNHEY, CDR2 SMNVEV (reference sequence). CDR3 length: 14 residues. The CDR3 here is CASSLSVGLRGYTF. In DNA, the CDR3 is TGTGCCAGCAGTTTATCGGTGGGACTCAGAGGCTACACCTTC.

This chain joins TRBV10-3 and TRBJ2-3, with 10 positions matching TRBD2. CDR3 length equals 16 residues. Germline loops: CDR1 ENHRY, CDR2 SYGVKD. After removal of 3 bases from V and 4 bases from J, the junction contained 7 bases not matched to a gene. CDR3 nucleotide sequence: TGTGCCATCAGTGAATCTAGCGGGAGAATCCCAGATACGCAGTATTTT. This gives the protein CAISESSGRIPDTQYF.

This clone was seen a few times. The gene calls are TRBV27 and TRBJ1-4; possible D gene TRBD1, 5 bases. The V gene's germline CDR1 is MNHEY and CDR2 SMNVEV (reference sequence). The CDR3 has 14 residues. V was shortened by 7 bases and J by 4 bases, with 13 bases between the two germline ends. The DNA of the CDR3 is TGTGCCAGCAAATCACAGGATCTTAATGAAAAACTGTTTTTT. Its protein is CASKSQDLNEKLFF.

V gene TRBV7-3 combines with J gene TRBJ2-1; weak D call: TRBD2 (5 bases). V gave up 1 base and J gave up 6 bases, with 7 bases separating them. The CDR3 runs to 13 residues. Looked up from germline, CDR1 is SGHTA and CDR2 is FQGTGA. CDR3 DNA: TGTGCCAGCAGCTTAATGGCGGGCAATGAGCAGTTCTTC. Its translation is CASSLMAGNEQFF.